This TCR beta chain appears in the sequencing data of a study of CD8+CD57+ T cells in acquired aplastic anemia. Study background: The average for DNA from sorted CD4+ and CD8+ cells was approximately 3.2 ug. Notes on the study in general: The CD8+ Simpson's diversity of patients and controls was not significantly different. The number of CD8+ CDR3 sequences shared by patients and controls was twenty-nine.

Details on this clonotype: No antigen is known for it. One junction end disagrees with the germline gene, perhaps due to a read error.

The CDR3 has 15 amino acids. CDR1 is LNHDA, CDR2 SQIVND, per germline (reference sequence). Genomic DNA served as template for TCR beta VDJ and CDR3 profiling. TCRdb reprocessed the reads with MiXCR, giving one entry per CDR3 protein. The sample holds some 290,000 distinct CDR3 sequences, around three fifths seen once. This TCR came from a human donor with severe aplastic anemia or a healthy control (not recorded which). The specimen was sorted CD4+, CD8+, or CD8+CD57+ T cells (not recorded which) from PBMCs. The chain employs TRBV19 and TRBJ2-3; 8 nucleotides agree with TRBD2. The CDR3 reads CASRLPGTRSDTRYF. Written as DNA, the CDR3 is TGCGCCAGTAGGCTACCCGGGACTAGGTCAGATACGCGGTATTTT.